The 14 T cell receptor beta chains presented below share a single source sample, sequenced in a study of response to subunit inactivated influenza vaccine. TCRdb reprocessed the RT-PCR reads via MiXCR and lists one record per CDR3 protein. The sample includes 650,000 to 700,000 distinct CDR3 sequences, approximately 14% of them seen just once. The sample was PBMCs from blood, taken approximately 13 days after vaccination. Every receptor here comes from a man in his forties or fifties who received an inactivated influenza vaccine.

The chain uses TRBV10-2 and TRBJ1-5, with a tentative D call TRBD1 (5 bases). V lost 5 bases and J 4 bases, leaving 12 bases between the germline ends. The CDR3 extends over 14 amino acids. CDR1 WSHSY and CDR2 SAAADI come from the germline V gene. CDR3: CASSMDIFNQPQHF. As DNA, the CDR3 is TGCGCCAGCAGTATGGACATTTTTAATCAGCCCCAGCATTTT.

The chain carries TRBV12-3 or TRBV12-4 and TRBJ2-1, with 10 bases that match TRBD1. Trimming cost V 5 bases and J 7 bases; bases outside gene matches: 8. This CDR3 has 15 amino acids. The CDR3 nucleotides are TGTGCCAGCAGTCTGACAGGGGGCTACGGGAATGAGCAGTTCTTC. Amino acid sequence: CASSLTGGYGNEQFF.

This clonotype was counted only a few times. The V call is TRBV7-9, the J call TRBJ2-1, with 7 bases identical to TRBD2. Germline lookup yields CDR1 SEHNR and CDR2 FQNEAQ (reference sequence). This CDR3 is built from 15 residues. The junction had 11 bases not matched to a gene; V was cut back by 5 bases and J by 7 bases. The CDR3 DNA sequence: TGTGCCAGCAGCCTCCGGGAGGTCCACCATAATGAGCAGTTCTTC. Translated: CASSLREVHHNEQFF.

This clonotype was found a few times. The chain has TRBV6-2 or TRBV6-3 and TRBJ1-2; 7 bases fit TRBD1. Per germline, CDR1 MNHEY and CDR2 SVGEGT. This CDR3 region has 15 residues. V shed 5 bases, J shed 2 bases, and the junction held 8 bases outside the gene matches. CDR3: CASSARTGENYGYTF. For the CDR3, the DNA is TGTGCCAGCAGTGCCCGGACAGGCGAAAACTATGGCTACACCTTC.

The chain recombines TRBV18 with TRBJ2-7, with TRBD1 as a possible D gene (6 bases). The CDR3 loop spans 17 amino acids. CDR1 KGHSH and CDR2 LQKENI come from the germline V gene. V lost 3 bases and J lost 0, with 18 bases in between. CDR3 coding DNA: TGTGCCAGCTCACCCCGTTTAGGTGGGGGCAGCTCCTACGAGCAGTACTTC. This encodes CASSPRLGGGSSYEQYF.

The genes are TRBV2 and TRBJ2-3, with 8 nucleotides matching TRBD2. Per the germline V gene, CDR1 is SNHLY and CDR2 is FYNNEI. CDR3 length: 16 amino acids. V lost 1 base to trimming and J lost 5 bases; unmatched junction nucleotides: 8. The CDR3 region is CASSEESGGRIDTQYF. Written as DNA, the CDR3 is TGTGCCAGCAGTGAAGAATCGGGAGGGCGGATAGATACGCAGTATTTT.

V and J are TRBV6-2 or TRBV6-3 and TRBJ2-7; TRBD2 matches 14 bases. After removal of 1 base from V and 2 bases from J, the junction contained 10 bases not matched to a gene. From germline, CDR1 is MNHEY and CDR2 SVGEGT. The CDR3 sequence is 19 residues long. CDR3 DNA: TGTGCCAGCAGTTACTATGTAGGACTAGCGGGAGGACGGGCCTACGAGCAGTACTTC. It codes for CASSYYVGLAGGRAYEQYF.

For the CDR3, the DNA is TGTGCCAGCAGTCCCGCTGAAGAGACCCAGTACTTC. Its translation: CASSPAEETQYF. The V and J genes are TRBV6-2 or TRBV6-3 and TRBJ2-5; D uncertain. CDR1 and CDR2 from the germline V gene are MNHEY and SVGEGT. CDR3 length equals 12 residues. Trimming pared 5 bases from V and 3 bases from J, leaving 7 bases between.

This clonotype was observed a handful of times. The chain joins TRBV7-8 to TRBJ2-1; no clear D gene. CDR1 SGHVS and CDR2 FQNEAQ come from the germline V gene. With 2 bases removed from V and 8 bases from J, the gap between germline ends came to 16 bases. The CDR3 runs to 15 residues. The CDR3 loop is CASSLKPHPGYEQFF. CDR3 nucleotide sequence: TGTGCCAGCAGCTTAAAACCACATCCAGGCTATGAGCAGTTCTTC.

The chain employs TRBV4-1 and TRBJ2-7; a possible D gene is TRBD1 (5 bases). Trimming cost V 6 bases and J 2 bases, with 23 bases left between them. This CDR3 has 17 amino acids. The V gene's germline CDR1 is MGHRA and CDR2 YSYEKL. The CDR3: CASSPIPRATSAYEQYF. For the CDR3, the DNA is TGCGCCAGCAGTCCCATCCCCAGGGCCACAAGCGCCTACGAGCAGTACTTC.

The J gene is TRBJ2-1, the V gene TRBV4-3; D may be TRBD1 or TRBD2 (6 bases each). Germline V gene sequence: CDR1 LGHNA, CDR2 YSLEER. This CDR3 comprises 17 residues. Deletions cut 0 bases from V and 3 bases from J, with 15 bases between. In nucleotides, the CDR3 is TGCGCCAGCAGCCAAGATTTGACGGGGGCGGTCTACAATGAGCAGTTCTTC. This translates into CASSQDLTGAVYNEQFF.

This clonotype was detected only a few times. DNA of the CDR3: TGCAGTGCTCTAACAGGGGGCGATCAGCCCCAGCATTTT. It is translated as CSALTGGDQPQHF. The chain uses TRBV20-1 and TRBJ1-5, with 9 bases that match TRBD1. V dropped 5 bases and J dropped 5; count of bases not matched to a gene: 4. CDR1 and CDR2 from the germline V gene are DFQATT and SNEGSKA (reference sequence). CDR3 length: 13 residues.

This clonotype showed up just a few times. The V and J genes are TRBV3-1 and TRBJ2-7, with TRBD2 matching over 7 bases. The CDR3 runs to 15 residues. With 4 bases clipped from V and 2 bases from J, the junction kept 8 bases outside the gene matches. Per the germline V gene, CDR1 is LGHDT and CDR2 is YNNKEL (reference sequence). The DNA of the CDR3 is TGTGCCAGCAGCCGCCTGGCGGGGGAGGCCTACGAGCAGTACTTC. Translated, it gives CASSRLAGEAYEQYF.

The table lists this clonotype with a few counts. The CDR3 DNA reads TGTGCCAGCAGTCCTCGCAGCGGAGCGTACAATGAGCAGTTCTTC. Translation gives CASSPRSGAYNEQFF. The gene calls are TRBV12-3 or TRBV12-4 and TRBJ2-1; tentative D call: TRBD2 (5 bases). The CDR3 consists of 15 residues. Trimming cost V 5 bases and J 4 bases, with 15 bases left between them.